The clone carrying this T cell receptor beta chain was seen many times. These data originate in a study of T cells after yellow fever vaccination. Trimming took off 3 bases at V and 0 bases at J, with 14 bases between the two ends. This CDR3 has 16 amino acids. From germline, CDR1 is LNHDA and CDR2 SQIVND (reference sequence). Generation of TCR cDNA used 5'RACE template switching (which added a universal primer site and UMIs). Each CDR3 protein is one row after TCRdb ran MiXCR on the 5' RACE reads. This table holds about 30,000 distinct CDR3 sequences, just under 6.5% found once. Study outcomes and limitations: Just a small share of clonotypes turned up in the CD4 compartment as well as the CD8 compartment.

The TCR comes from a young man who received the YFV17D yellow fever vaccine. The V and J genes are TRBV19 and TRBJ1-1; no firm D call. The sequenced sample was PBMCs, either bulk or a sorted T-cell subset (CD4+, CD8+, memory, or dextramer-sorted; not recorded which), obtained on the day of the yellow fever booster vaccination. CDR3 sequence: CASSIYNSPMNTEAFF. The CDR3 nucleotides read TGTGCCAGTAGTATTTACAACAGTCCGATGAACACTGAAGCTTTCTTT. Full variable domain (rest looked up from reference TRBV19 and TRBJ1-1): DGGITQSPKYLFRKEGQNVTLSCEQNLNHDAMYWYRQDPGQGLRLIYYSQIVNDFQKGDIAEGYSVSREKKESFPLTVTSAQKNPTAFYLCASSIYNSPMNTEAFFGQGTRLTVV.